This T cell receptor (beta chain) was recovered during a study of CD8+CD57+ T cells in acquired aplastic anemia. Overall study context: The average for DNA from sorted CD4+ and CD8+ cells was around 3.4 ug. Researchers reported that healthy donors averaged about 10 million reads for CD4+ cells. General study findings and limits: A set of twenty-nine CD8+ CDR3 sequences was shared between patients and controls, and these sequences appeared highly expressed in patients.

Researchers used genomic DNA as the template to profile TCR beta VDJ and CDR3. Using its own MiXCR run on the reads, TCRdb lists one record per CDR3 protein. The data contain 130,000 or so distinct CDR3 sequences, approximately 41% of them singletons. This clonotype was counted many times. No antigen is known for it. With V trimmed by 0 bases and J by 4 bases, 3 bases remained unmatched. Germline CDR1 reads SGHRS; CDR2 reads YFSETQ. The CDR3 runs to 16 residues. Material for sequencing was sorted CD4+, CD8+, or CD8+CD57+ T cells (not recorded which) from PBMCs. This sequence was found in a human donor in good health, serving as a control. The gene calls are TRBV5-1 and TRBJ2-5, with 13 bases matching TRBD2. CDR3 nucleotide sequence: TGCGCCAGCAGCTTGGAGGGACTAGCGGGATTAGAGACCCAGTACTTC. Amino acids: CASSLEGLAGLETQYF.